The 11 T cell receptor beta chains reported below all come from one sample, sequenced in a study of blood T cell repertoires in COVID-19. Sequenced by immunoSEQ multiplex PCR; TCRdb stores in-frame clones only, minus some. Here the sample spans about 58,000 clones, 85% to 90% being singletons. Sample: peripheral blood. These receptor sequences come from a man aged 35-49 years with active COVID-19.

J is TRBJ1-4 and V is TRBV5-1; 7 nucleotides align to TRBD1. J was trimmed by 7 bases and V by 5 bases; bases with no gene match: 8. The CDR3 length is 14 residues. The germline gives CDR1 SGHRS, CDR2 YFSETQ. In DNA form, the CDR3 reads TGCGCCAGCAGATATGACCGGGACAGTGAAAAACTGTTTTTT. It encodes CASRYDRDSEKLFF.

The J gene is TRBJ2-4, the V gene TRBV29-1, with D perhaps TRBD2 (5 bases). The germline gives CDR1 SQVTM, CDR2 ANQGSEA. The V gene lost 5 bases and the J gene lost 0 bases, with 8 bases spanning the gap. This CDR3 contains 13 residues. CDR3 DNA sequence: TGCAGCGTTCTAGAGGGAGCCAAAAACATTCAGTACTTC. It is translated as CSVLEGAKNIQYF.

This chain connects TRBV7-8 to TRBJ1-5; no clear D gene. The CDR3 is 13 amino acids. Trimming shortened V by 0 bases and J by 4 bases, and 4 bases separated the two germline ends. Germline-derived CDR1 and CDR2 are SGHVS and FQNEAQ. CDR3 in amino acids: CASSLAENQPQHF. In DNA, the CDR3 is TGTGCCAGCAGCTTAGCGGAGAATCAGCCCCAGCATTTT.

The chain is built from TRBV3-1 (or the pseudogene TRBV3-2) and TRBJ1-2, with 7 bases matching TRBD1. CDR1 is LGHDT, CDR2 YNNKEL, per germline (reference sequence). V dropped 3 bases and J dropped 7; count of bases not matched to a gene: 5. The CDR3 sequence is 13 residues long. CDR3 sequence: CASSHPTGFGYTF. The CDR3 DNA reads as TGTGCCAGCAGCCACCCGACAGGGTTTGGCTACACCTTC.

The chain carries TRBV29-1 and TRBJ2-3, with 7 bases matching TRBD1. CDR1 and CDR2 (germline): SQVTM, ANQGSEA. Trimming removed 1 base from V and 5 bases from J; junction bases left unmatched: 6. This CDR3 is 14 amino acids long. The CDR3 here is CSVEVKGAGDTQYF. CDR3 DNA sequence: TGCAGCGTTGAAGTAAAGGGGGCGGGAGATACGCAGTATTTT.

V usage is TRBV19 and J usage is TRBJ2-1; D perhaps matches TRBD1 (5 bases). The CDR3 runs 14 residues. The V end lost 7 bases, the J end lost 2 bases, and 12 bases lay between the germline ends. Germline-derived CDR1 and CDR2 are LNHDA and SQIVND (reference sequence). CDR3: CASTPLGAYNEQFF. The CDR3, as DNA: TGTGCCAGTACCCCTTTAGGGGCCTACAATGAGCAGTTCTTC.

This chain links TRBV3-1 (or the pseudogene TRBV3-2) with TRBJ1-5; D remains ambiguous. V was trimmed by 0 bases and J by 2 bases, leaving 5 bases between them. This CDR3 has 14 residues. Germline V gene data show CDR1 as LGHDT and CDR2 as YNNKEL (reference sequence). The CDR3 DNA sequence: TGTGCCAGCAGCCAAGATGCGGGCAATCAGCCCCAGCATTTT. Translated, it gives CASSQDAGNQPQHF.

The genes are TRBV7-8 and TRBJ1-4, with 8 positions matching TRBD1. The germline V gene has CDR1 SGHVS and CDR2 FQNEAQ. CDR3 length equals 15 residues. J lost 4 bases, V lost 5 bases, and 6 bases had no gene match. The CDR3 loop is CASSAGQGHNEKLFF. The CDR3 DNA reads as TGTGCCAGCAGCGCCGGACAGGGCCATAATGAAAAACTGTTTTTT.

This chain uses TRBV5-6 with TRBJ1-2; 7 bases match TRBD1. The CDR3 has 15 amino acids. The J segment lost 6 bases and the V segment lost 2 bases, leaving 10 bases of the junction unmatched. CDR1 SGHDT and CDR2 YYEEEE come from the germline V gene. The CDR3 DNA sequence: TGTGCCAGCAGCTTCACTGACAGGGAGCAGAATGGCTACACCTTC. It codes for CASSFTDREQNGYTF.

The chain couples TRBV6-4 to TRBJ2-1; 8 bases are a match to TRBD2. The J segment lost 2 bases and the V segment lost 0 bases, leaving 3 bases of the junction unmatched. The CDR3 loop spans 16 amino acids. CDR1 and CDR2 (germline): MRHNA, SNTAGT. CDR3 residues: CASSDSPAGAYNEQFF. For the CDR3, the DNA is TGTGCCAGCAGTGACTCACCAGCGGGGGCCTACAATGAGCAGTTCTTC.

The CDR3 loop is CASSKARRETQYF. The CDR3 DNA is TGTGCCAGCAGCAAGGCGAGGAGGGAGACCCAGTACTTC. This rearrangement joins TRBV6-5 to TRBJ2-5; perhaps TRBD2 as D (5 bases). Per germline, CDR1 MNHEY and CDR2 SVGAGI. CDR3 size: 13 residues. V was cut by 6 bases and J by 5 bases, with 13 bases left in between.